This paragraph covers one T cell receptor (beta chain) sequence. No antigen is known for it. Sequencing was limited to surgery cases with top T cell transcript signatures in brain tissue. Per the germline V gene, CDR1 is MNHNY and CDR2 is SVGAGI (reference sequence). Deletions cut 6 bases from V and 4 bases from J, with 7 bases between. The CDR3 runs to 12 residues. This entry is derived from a study of brain T cells in children with intractable seizures. Broader study findings: Pre-surgery blood may have been undersampled, hiding some clones.

The repertoire was sequenced with immunoSEQ multiplex PCR; TCRdb's copy has only in-frame clones and lacks some. The sample lists fewer than 150,000 clones, approximately 94% occurring once. V gene TRBV6-6 combines with J gene TRBJ1-5; tentatively, D is TRBD1 (5 bases). The origin of this receptor is a boy younger than two with hemimegalencephaly and intractable seizures. The specimen was peripheral blood, collected at surgery. In nucleotides, the CDR3 is TGTGCCAGCAGCCCAGGGAATCAGCCCCAGCATTTT. Translated: CASSPGNQPQHF.